This TCR beta chain is drawn from a study of shared clonotypes between healthy human individuals. Findings and limits, study-wide: Exclusively blood specimens were collected; tissue repertoires likely differ.

Comment on this clone: The antigen is undetermined.

The length of the CDR3 is 13 residues. Germline-derived CDR1 and CDR2 are MNHNS and SASEGT. With 2 bases removed from V and 7 bases from J, the gap between germline ends came to 11 bases. Genomic DNA of every subset was divided equally among multiple immunoSEQ plates. Only in-frame clones appear in the TCRdb table, and some are missing; sequencing was by immunoSEQ multiplex PCR. The profile shows more than 1.2 million clones, 98% of them singletons. The sample was naive CD4+ T cells sorted from blood. The subset was: CD45RA+ positively selected. The TCR comes from a man younger than 45 in good health. V and J are TRBV6-1 and TRBJ1-1; D remains unclear. For the CDR3, the DNA is TGTGCCAGCAGTGAATCCAGGCACCGTGAAGCTTTCTTT. The encoded protein is CASSESRHREAFF.